The source of this T cell receptor (beta chain) is a study of T cells after posttransplantation cyclophosphamide. Study-wide results and caveats: TRB overlap between skin or GI tissue T cells and blood was limited. TRB clonality was highly associated with recipient CMV seropositivity and reactivation.

Busulfan-fludarabine conditioning, marrow transplant, and cyclophosphamide on days +3 and +4 were administered. This table comes from immunoSEQ multiplex PCR, and its TCRdb copy is limited to in-frame clones, with some not included. In the table there are some 10,000 clones, 85% of which are singletons. With regard to this clone: Its antigen is undetermined.

The sequenced sample was PBMCs, obtained approximately 2,000 days after allogeneic stem cell transplant with posttransplant cyclophosphamide. This receptor was identified in a female patient aged 50-59 years who received an allogeneic stem cell transplant from a related donor, was CMV-positive, and had no GVHD. Some of the T cells might come from the graft donor.

CDR3 loop: CASSAGTDTYEQYF. The CDR3 DNA follows: TGTGCCAGCAGCGCCGGGACTGATACCTACGAGCAGTACTTC. The chain employs TRBV9 and TRBJ2-7, with TRBD2 as a possible D gene (6 bases). CDR3 length: 14 residues. The ends were cut back, 3 bases at V and 2 bases at J, with 12 bases in the middle. Germline values: CDR1 SGDLS, CDR2 YYNGEE.